Listed here is a single T cell receptor beta chain. Per the germline V gene, CDR1 is MNHEY and CDR2 is SMNVEV (reference sequence). The CDR3 is 15 residues long. V lost 2 bases, J lost 7 bases, and 6 bases stayed unmatched. Only in-frame clones appear in the TCRdb table, and some are missing; sequencing was by immunoSEQ multiplex PCR. The sample includes some 130,000 clones, approximately 89% of them seen just once. These data belong to a study of blood T cell repertoires in COVID-19. For the study at large: T cells, B-cell-depleted T cells, or PBMCs provided the cDNA or gDNA that served as material.

The rearrangement joins TRBV27 to TRBJ2-2, with 8 nucleotides matching TRBD1. The TCR originated in a woman between 65 and 79 years old with COVID-19, enrolled during active disease. The sample consisted of peripheral blood. The CDR3 is CASSLTGQAYGELFF. For the CDR3, the DNA is TGTGCCAGCAGTTTAACGGGACAGGCGTACGGGGAGCTGTTTTTT.